The clone carrying this T cell receptor beta chain was counted a few times. Antigen specificity is unknown. Attachment of unique molecular identifiers was made to individual cDNA molecules. TCRdb re-called the 5' RACE reads with MiXCR, one entry per CDR3 protein. The repertoire includes approximately 66,000 distinct CDR3 sequences, about 11% of them detected once, and over 1% sits in the top ten. This sample is part of a study of early T cells in non-severe SARS-CoV-2 infection. Overall study: Chains stayed unpaired after sequencing of bulk RNA from unsorted whole blood.

Germline V lookup: CDR1 MNHEY, CDR2 SVGEGT. With 8 bases removed from V and 2 bases from J, the gap between germline ends came to 8 bases. This CDR3 is 12 amino acids long. Points from the study as a whole: VDJdb matches were skewed toward anti-spike CD8 T cell responses.

The rearrangement joins TRBV6-2 or TRBV6-3 to TRBJ2-3; D may be TRBD1 or TRBD2 (5 bases each). The sequencing used whole blood, collected at baseline. This TCR derives from an adult who was a healthcare worker with PCR-confirmed SARS-CoV-2 infection or an uninfected control (not recorded which). The donor label of this sample is uncertain. CDR3 nucleotides: TGTGCCAGCGGGGGAGACACAGATACGCAGTATTTT. Protein: CASGGDTDTQYF.